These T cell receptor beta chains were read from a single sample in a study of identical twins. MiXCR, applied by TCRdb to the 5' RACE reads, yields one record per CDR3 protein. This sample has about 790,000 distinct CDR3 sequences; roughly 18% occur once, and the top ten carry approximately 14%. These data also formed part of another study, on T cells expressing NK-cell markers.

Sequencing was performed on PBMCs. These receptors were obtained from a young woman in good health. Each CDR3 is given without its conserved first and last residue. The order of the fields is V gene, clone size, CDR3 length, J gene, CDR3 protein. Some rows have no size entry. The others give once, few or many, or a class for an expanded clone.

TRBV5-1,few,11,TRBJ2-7,ASSWASFYEQY
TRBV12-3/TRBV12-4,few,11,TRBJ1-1,ASSPRRGPAAF
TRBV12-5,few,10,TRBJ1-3,ASGLVGNTIY
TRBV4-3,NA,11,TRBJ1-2,ASSQDWNYGYT
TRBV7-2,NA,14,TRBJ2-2,ASSLVAGVYPGELF
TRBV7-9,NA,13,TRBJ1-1,WVGGRQGLNTEAF
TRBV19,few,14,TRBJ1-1,ASSPWGGAPNTEAF
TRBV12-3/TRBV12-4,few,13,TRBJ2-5,ASRTSGSGQETQY
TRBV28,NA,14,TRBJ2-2,ASSRLAGGLGGELF
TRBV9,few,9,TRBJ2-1,ASRAGDEQF
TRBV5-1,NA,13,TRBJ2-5,ASSLQGAQDETQY
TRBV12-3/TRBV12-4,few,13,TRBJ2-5,ASSPGQGTSATQY
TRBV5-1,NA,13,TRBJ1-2,ASSRETVNYVGYT
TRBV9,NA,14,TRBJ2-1,ASSVEGQGAVNEQF
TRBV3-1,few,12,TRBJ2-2,ASSQGRVAGELF
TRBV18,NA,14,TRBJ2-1,ASSPLRDRGYNEQF
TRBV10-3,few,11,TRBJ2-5,ATSKREAETQY
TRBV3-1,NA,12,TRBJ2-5,ASSQDPGAETQY
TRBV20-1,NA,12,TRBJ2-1,SASVGSLGNEQF
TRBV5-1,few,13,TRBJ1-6,ASSIGQSSNSPLH
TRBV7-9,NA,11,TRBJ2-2,AGLGRRTGELF
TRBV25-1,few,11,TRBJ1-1,ASSDTWETEAF